The T cell receptor (beta chain) described here comes from a study of blood T cell repertoires in COVID-19. On the study more broadly: COVID-19 samples, acute and convalescent, were from the United States, Italy and Spain.

CDR3 length equals 13 residues. Germline values: CDR1 SQVTM, CDR2 ANQGSEA. V was clipped by 4 bases and J by 4 bases; unmatched bases: 3. Self-reported history from a screening survey and questionnaire set each donor's cohort. The repertoire was sequenced with immunoSEQ multiplex PCR; TCRdb's copy has only in-frame clones and lacks some. This sample has about 250,000 clones, with 80% to 90% found just once. This clonotype was obtained from a woman under 40 with acute COVID-19. The V gene is TRBV29-1, the J gene TRBJ1-5, with 8 nucleotides matching TRBD1. What was sequenced was PBMCs or T cells enriched from blood (not recorded which). The chain's CDR3 is CSVGQGANQPQHF. DNA for the CDR3: TGCAGCGTTGGGCAGGGGGCAAATCAGCCCCAGCATTTT.